Following are 11 T cell receptor beta chains from one sample sequenced in a study of cytomegalovirus exposure and HLA in healthy donors. Amplification used 60 Vbeta primers and 13 Jbeta primers. The method was immunoSEQ multiplex PCR; TCRdb's version includes in-frame clones alone and lacks a portion of them. The sample carries approximately 150,000 clones, about 72% recorded once. Source material: PBMCs. The receptors were gathered from a middle-aged man in good health and CMV-seronegative.

The rearrangement uses TRBV7-2 and TRBJ2-7; 10 nucleotides line up with TRBD2. V trimming: 5 bases; J trimming: 2 bases; junction bases outside the gene matches: 6. Per germline, CDR1 SGHTA and CDR2 FQGNSA. This CDR3 contains 15 residues. CDR3 in amino acids: CASSTSSGSPYEQYF. In nucleotides, the CDR3 is TGTGCCAGCAGCACCTCTAGCGGGAGCCCCTACGAGCAGTACTTC.

This chain joins TRBV4-3 and TRBJ2-2; possible D gene TRBD2, 5 bases. Germline assignment: CDR1 LGHNA and CDR2 YSLEER. CDR3 length: 16 residues. V was cut by 3 bases and J by 1 base, with 12 bases left in between. The CDR3 sequence is CASSQRGLRNTGELFF. The CDR3 region has the DNA TGCGCCAGCAGCCAGCGCGGACTCCGGAACACCGGGGAGCTGTTTTTT.

There are a few counts of this clone. V and J are TRBV15 and TRBJ1-5, with a possible D match to TRBD1 (6 bases). CDR1 is LNHNV, CDR2 YYDKDF, per germline (reference sequence). The V gene lost 4 bases and the J gene lost 8 bases, with 12 bases spanning the gap. There are 13 residues in the CDR3. CDR3 residues: CATSNLRGKPQHF. CDR3 nucleotides: TGTGCCACCAGCAACCTCAGGGGAAAGCCCCAGCATTTT.

The chain couples TRBV13 to TRBJ2-7; D remains ambiguous. The CDR3 sequence is 14 residues long. Per the germline V gene, CDR1 is PRHDT and CDR2 is FYEKMQ (reference sequence). V dropped 5 bases and J dropped 3 bases, with 14 bases sitting between them. The CDR3 region has the DNA TGTGCCAGCAGCCCAACGGAGACGGGCTACGAGCAGTACTTC. Translated: CASSPTETGYEQYF.

The CDR3 sequence: CASSRLKQYQNTEAFF. CDR3 nucleotide sequence: TGTGCCAGCAGCCGCTTAAAACAGTACCAGAACACTGAAGCTTTCTTT. The chain is built from TRBV28 and TRBJ1-1; D is undetermined. This CDR3 contains 16 residues. Trimming stripped 6 bases from V and 1 base from J, with 18 bases between. CDR1 is MDHEN and CDR2 is SYDVKM in the germline V gene.

This clone was recorded a few times. V gene TRBV6-1 combines with J gene TRBJ2-7, with 9 nucleotides matching TRBD2. Germline V lookup: CDR1 MNHNS, CDR2 SASEGT. This CDR3 has 13 residues. With V trimmed by 3 bases and J by 4 bases, 1 base remained unmatched. The CDR3 here is CASSDGLAYEQYF. In nucleotides, the CDR3 is TGTGCCAGCAGTGACGGACTAGCGTACGAGCAGTACTTC.

This sequence joins TRBV4-3 and TRBJ1-4; TRBD1 might be the D (6 bases). CDR1 and CDR2 from the germline V gene are LGHNA and YSLEER. V dropped 2 bases and J dropped 3 bases, with 16 bases sitting between them. This CDR3 is 17 amino acids long. For the CDR3, the DNA is TGCGCCAGCAGCCAATATCCGGGACAAGGGGCTAATGAAAAACTGTTTTTT. Amino acid sequence: CASSQYPGQGANEKLFF.

This clone was recorded a few times. This chain connects TRBV5-1 to TRBJ2-7; 16 bases are a match to TRBD2. V lost 4 bases to trimming and J lost 6 bases; unmatched junction nucleotides: 7. This CDR3 is 16 amino acids long. The germline gives CDR1 SGHRS, CDR2 YFSETQ. The CDR3 DNA sequence: TGCGCCAGCAGCAAGGGACTAGCGGGAGGGCCCAGCGAGCAGTACTTC. This encodes CASSKGLAGGPSEQYF.

This chain links TRBV6-5 with TRBJ1-3, with D hard to call. Germline V gene lookup returns CDR1 MNHEY and CDR2 SVGAGI. Trimming removed 2 bases from V and 0 bases from J, with 5 bases in between. This CDR3 spans 14 amino acids. CDR3 bases: TGTGCCAGCAGTTACGGAGACTCTGGAAACACCATATATTTT. It specifies CASSYGDSGNTIYF.

The genes are TRBV5-4 and TRBJ1-2, with 7 bases lining up with TRBD1. This CDR3 comprises 14 residues. The trim removed 5 bases at V and 8 bases at J, leaving 12 bases unmatched. The germline V gene encodes CDR1 SGHNT and CDR2 YYREEE (reference sequence). The CDR3 DNA is TGTGCCAGCAGAAAAGAAACAGGGGAGGTGGGCTACACCTTC. Encoded protein: CASRKETGEVGYTF.

This clone was observed a few times. The V gene is TRBV11-2, the J gene TRBJ2-7; 10 positions match TRBD1. Trimming removed 5 bases from V and 2 bases from J; junction bases left unmatched: 3. Looked up from germline, CDR1 is SGHAT and CDR2 is FQNNGV. CDR3 length equals 14 residues. Written as DNA, the CDR3 is TGTGCCAGCAGCCCCGGGACAGGGGCCTACGAGCAGTACTTC. Protein product: CASSPGTGAYEQYF. The complete variable domain, with remaining parts taken from reference TRBV11-2 and TRBJ2-7, reads EAGVAQSPRYKIIEKRQSVAFWCNPISGHATLYWYQQILGQGPKLLIQFQNNGVVDDSQLPKDRFSAERLKGVDSTLKIQPAKLEDSAVYLCASSPGTGAYEQYFGPGTRLTVT.